This T cell receptor beta chain was retrieved from a study of blood T cell repertoires in COVID-19. Some clones are missing from TCRdb's copy, which holds only in-frame ones; the method was immunoSEQ multiplex PCR. This sample has approximately 200,000 clones, with roughly nine tenths found just once. Sequencing used PBMCs or T cells enriched from blood (not recorded which). This TCR came from a young woman who had recovered from COVID-19.

The CDR3 nucleotides are TGTGCCAGCAGCGTAGACCTAGCTACCAATGAGCAGTTCTTC. It yields the protein CASSVDLATNEQFF. The chain carries TRBV9 and TRBJ2-1, with D possibly being TRBD2 (5 bases). The ends were cut back, 0 bases at V and 6 bases at J, with 10 bases in the middle. The CDR3 length is 14 residues. Germline V gene data show CDR1 as SGDLS and CDR2 as YYNGEE.